The TCR beta chain under discussion was sequenced for a study of PD-1 blockade in mismatch repair-deficient tumors. Overall study results and limits: Tumor-resident clones, often absent from pretreatment blood, expanded after pembrolizumab and then contracted.

Three pembrolizumab responders had their TCRs sequenced. The data were produced by immunoSEQ multiplex PCR, yet TCRdb's version contains in-frame clones alone and is incomplete. The sample has roughly 120,000 clones; roughly 90% are singletons. This clone was recorded a few times. The antigen is not known. Between the trimmed V and J ends, which lost 5 bases and 5 bases, there was a span of 16 bases. The CDR3 runs 14 residues. Germline V gives CDR1 LNHDA, CDR2 SQIVND (reference sequence). This chain connects TRBV19 to TRBJ2-7; the D gene is possibly TRBD1 (5 bases). Specimen: peripheral blood, collected 72 weeks after starting pembrolizumab. The clonotype originates from an adult with mismatch repair-deficient cancer. The CDR3 loop reads CASSGARPQNEQYF. DNA of the CDR3: TGTGCCAGTAGTGGGGCTAGGCCCCAGAACGAGCAGTACTTC.